These 10 T cell receptor beta chains were all obtained from the same sample, sequenced in a study of T-cell reconstitution after alpha-beta-depleted transplantation in children. A TCRbeta library incorporating unique molecular identifiers was prepared. MiXCR, run by TCRdb on the PCR reads, gives a single entry per CDR3 protein. The table has approximately 200,000 distinct CDR3 sequences, more than 14% seen once. The sequencing used PBMCs from the stem cell graft donor, collected from the stem cell graft. Receptor source: a human donor who donated a stem cell graft to a child with acute lymphoblastic leukemia.

This clonotype was seen at least ten times. J is TRBJ1-6 and V is TRBV28; D is uncertain. V lost 5 bases and J lost 10, with 15 bases in between. The CDR3 consists of 14 residues. Germline CDR1 MDHEN, CDR2 SYDVKM. This CDR3 is CASSGEDWGSPLHF. Here the CDR3 DNA reads TGTGCCAGCAGTGGGGAAGATTGGGGATCACCCCTCCACTTT.

In its sample, this clonotype was seen many times. The J gene is TRBJ2-7, the V gene TRBV6-5, with a tentative D call TRBD1 (5 bases). The germline V and J ends were trimmed by 3 bases and 2 bases, with 11 bases remaining between them. The CDR3 length is 14 residues. Per germline, CDR1 MNHEY and CDR2 SVGAGI. The CDR3 DNA reads as TGTGCCAGCAGTTATAAGGACACAACCTACGAGCAGTACTTC. Its protein product is CASSYKDTTYEQYF.

This clonotype was found many times. The genes are TRBV29-1 and TRBJ2-7; 8 nucleotides agree with TRBD2. CDR1 is SQVTM, CDR2 ANQGSEA, per germline. The CDR3 totals 14 residues. V lost 8 bases and J lost 0; bases outside the gene matches: 9. CDR3 nucleotides: TGCAGCATTGGTGGAGCGGGAGACTCCTACGAGCAGTACTTC. Its translation: CSIGGAGDSYEQYF.

This clonotype was recorded at least ten times. V gene TRBV10-3 combines with J gene TRBJ2-1, with 7 bases fitting TRBD2. This CDR3 contains 14 residues. The V and J ends lost 11 bases and 4 bases, in that order; junction bases with no gene match: 11. The germline gives CDR1 ENHRY, CDR2 SYGVKD. CDR3 DNA: TGTGCCTTGGGCGCGGGAGAAGGGTACAATGAGCAGTTCTTC. It is translated as CALGAGEGYNEQFF.

The chain is built from TRBV3-1 and TRBJ2-2; 9 bases match TRBD2. With 3 bases clipped from V and 6 bases from J, the junction kept 8 bases outside the gene matches. This CDR3 contains 16 residues. Germline assignment: CDR1 LGHDT and CDR2 YNNKEL (reference sequence). CDR3 nucleotide sequence: TGTGCCAGCAGCCATAAGAGGACTAGCGCACCCGGGGAGCTGTTTTTT. This encodes CASSHKRTSAPGELFF.

This clonotype was found many times. This chain uses TRBV2 with TRBJ2-7; 7 bases map to TRBD2. Per germline, CDR1 SNHLY and CDR2 FYNNEI. V shed 3 bases and J 2 bases; nucleotides not matched to a gene: 10. The CDR3 spans 16 residues. The CDR3 DNA sequence: TGTGCCAGCAGTGAGGGCTTTGGGCTAGCGGCCTACGAGCAGTACTTC. Translation: CASSEGFGLAAYEQYF.

This clonotype was counted at least ten times. This chain connects TRBV25-1 to TRBJ2-4; 8 nucleotides agree with TRBD2. V lost 4 bases, J lost 3 bases, and 5 bases stayed unmatched. The CDR3 consists of 15 residues. The germline V gene has CDR1 MGHDK and CDR2 SYGVNS. DNA of the CDR3: TGTGCCAGCAGTGGAGCGGGAGAGGGCAAAAACATTCAGTACTTC. It is translated as CASSGAGEGKNIQYF.

The rearrangement uses TRBV6-5 and TRBJ2-7; a weak D match, TRBD1 (6 bases). The CDR3 extends over 13 amino acids. V was shortened by 4 bases and J by 4 bases, with 11 bases between the two germline ends. CDR1 MNHEY and CDR2 SVGAGI come from the germline V gene. The CDR3 loop is CASSWDILYEQYF. The CDR3 DNA reads as TGTGCCAGCAGTTGGGACATACTTTACGAGCAGTACTTC.

Ten or more counts support this clonotype. This sequence joins TRBV3-1 and TRBJ2-2; either TRBD1 or TRBD2 may fit D (5 bases each). This CDR3 is 15 amino acids long. Germline loops: CDR1 LGHDT, CDR2 YNNKEL (reference sequence). V was shortened by 0 bases and J by 7 bases, with 12 bases between the two germline ends. The CDR3, as DNA: TGTGCCAGCAGCCAAGATGCCGGGACCGGCGGGGAGCTGTTTTTT. Amino acid sequence: CASSQDAGTGGELFF.

At least ten counts were recorded for this clonotype. The chain couples TRBV12-3 or TRBV12-4 to TRBJ1-2; D remains ambiguous. The CDR3 spans 12 residues. With 5 bases removed from V and 2 bases from J, the gap between germline ends came to 6 bases. The CDR3 is CASSTRNYGYTF. DNA of the CDR3: TGTGCCAGCAGTACAAGAAACTATGGCTACACCTTC.